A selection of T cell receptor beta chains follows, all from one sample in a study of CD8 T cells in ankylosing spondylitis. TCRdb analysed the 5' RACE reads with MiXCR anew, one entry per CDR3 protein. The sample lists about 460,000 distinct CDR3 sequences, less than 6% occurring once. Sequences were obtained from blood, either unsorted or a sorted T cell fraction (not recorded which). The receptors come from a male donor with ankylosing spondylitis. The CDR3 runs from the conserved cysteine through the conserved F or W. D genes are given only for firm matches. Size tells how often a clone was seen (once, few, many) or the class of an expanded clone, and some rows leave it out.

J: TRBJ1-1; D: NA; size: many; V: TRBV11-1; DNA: TGTGCCAGCAGCTTCCAGGAGTCGAACACTGAAGCTTTCTTT; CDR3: CASSFQESNTEAFF
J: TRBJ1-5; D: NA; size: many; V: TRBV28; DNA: TGTGCCAGCAGTTTGGGGGTGACCGAAGGCAATCAGCCCCAGCATTTT; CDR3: CASSLGVTEGNQPQHF
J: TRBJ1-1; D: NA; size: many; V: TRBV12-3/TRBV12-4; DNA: TGTGCCAGCAGTTTAGCGAGGGGAGGGAACACTGAAGCTTTCTTT; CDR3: CASSLARGGNTEAFF
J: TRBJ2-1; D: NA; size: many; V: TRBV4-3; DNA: TGCGCCAGCAGCCAAGAAAACAGGGACGACAATGAGCAGTTCTTC; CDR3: CASSQENRDDNEQFF
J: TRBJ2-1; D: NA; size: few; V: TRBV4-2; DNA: TGTGCCAGCAGCCAAGAAGGGCGTTCCGGGAGATTAAACAATGAGCAGTTCTTC; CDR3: CASSQEGRSGRLNNEQFF
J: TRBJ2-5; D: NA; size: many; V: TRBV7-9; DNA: TGTGCCAGCAGCTTATGGAGGGGGCAAGAGACCCAGTACTTC; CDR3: CASSLWRGQETQYF
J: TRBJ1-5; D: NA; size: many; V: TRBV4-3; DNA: TGCGCCAGCAGCCAAGATCCCCACTCCGAGCAGGGTGAGGGACCCCAGCATTTT; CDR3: CASSQDPHSEQGEGPQHF
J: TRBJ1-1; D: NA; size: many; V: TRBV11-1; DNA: TGTGCCAGCAGCCCCGGGTTTGGAGGGGCCCCAATGAACACTGAAGCTTTCTTT; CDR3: CASSPGFGGAPMNTEAFF
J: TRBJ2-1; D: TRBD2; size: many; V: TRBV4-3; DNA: TGCGCCAGCAGCCAAGATAAAGTAGCGGGGGGAAACAATGAGCAGTTCTTC; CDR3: CASSQDKVAGGNNEQFF
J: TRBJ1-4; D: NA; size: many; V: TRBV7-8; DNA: TGTGCCAGCAGCTTAGGAATTTATGGGAGAGATGAAAAACTGTTTTTT; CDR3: CASSLGIYGRDEKLFF
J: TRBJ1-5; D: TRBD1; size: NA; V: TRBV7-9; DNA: TGTGCCAGCAGCTCGACAGGGAGTCAGCCCCAGCATTTT; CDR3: CASSSTGSQPQHF
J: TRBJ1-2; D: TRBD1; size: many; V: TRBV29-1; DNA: TGCAGCGTTGCGCAAGGGACAGAATATGGCTACACCTTC; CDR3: CSVAQGTEYGYTF
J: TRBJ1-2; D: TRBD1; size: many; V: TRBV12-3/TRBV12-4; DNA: TGTGCCAGCAGGACAGACAGGGGGCCCAGAGACTACACCTTC; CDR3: CASRTDRGPRDYTF
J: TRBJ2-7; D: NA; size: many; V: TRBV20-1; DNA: TGCAGTGCTAGAGCCGCCCGGACTTTGGGAAACTACGAGCAGTACTTC; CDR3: CSARAARTLGNYEQYF
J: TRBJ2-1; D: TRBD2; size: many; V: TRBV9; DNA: TGTGCCAGCAGCCCCCGGACTAGCGGGAGAGTACCCTACAATGAGCAGTTCTTC; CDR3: CASSPRTSGRVPYNEQFF
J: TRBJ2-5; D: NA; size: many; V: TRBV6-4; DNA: TGTGCCAGAGGGGGAGAGACCCAGTACTTC; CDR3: CARGGETQYF
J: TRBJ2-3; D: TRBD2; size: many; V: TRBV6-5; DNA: TGTGCCAGCAATTTTGGGAGGGCCGGCACAGATACGCAGTATTTT; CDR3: CASNFGRAGTDTQYF
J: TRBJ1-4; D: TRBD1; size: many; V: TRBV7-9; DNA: TGTGCCAGCAGCTCGTGGACAGGGGGCAGGACTAATGAAAAACTGTTTTTT; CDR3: CASSSWTGGRTNEKLFF
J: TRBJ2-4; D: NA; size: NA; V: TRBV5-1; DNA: TGCGCCAGCAGCTTGGAACTGGGTTATACAGCGGTTCAGTACTTC; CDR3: CASSLELGYTAVQYF
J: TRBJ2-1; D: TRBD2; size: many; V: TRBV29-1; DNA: TGCAGCGTTGAGGATCGGGGGGGCATCGAGCAGTTCTTC; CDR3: CSVEDRGGIEQFF
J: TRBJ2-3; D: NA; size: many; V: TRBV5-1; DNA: TGCGCCAGCAGCTTGGTAGTCACTTCCACAGATACGCAGTATTTT; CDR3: CASSLVVTSTDTQYF
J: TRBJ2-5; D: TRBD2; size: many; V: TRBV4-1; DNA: TGCGCCAGCAGCCAAGATCTAAGACCTAGCGGGAGTGCGGAGACCCAGTACTTC; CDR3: CASSQDLRPSGSAETQYF
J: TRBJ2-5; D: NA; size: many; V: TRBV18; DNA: TGTGCCAGCTCACCACCGGAAGGGCCCCGAGAGACCCAGTACTTC; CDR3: CASSPPEGPRETQYF
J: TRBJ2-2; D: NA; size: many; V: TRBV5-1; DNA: TGCGCCAGCAGCCTAGACACGGCGGGCGGGGAGCTGTTTTTT; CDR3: CASSLDTAGGELFF
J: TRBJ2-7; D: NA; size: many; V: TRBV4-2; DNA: TGTGCCAGCAGCCAACGGGAAGGGTCCTACGAGCAGTACTTC; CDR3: CASSQREGSYEQYF
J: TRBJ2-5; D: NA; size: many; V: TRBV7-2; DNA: TGTGCCAGCAGCTTTAGGGGGGAGACCCAGTACTTC; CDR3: CASSFRGETQYF
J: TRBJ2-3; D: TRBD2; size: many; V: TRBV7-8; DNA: TGTGCCAGCAGCTGGTGGGCTAGCGGGAGGGCAACAGATACGCAGTATTTT; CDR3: CASSWWASGRATDTQYF
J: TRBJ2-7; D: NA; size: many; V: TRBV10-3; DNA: TGTGCCATCAGTGAGGACACCCACGAGCAGTACTTC; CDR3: CAISEDTHEQYF